This T cell receptor beta chain derives from a study of T-cell reconstitution after alpha-beta-depleted transplantation in children. Unique molecular identifiers were incorporated during preparation of the TCRbeta library. Via MiXCR, TCRdb re-called the PCR reads, giving one row per CDR3 protein. The table includes around 440,000 distinct CDR3 sequences, roughly 17% detected once. V was trimmed by 0 bases and J by 2 bases, leaving 5 bases between them. This CDR3 has 13 amino acids. Germline loops: CDR1 KGHSH, CDR2 LQKENI. This material consisted of PBMCs, mostly from graft donor cells, taken 360 days after TCRalphabeta/CD19-depleted stem cell transplant. The clonotype comes from a boy under three years old who had a stem cell transplant for Wiskott-Aldrich syndrome, so the T cells may come from the graft donor. The rearrangement links TRBV18 to TRBJ2-7; no reliable D call. CDR3 DNA: TGTGCCAGCTCACCACCAATCCCCTACGAGCAGTACTTC. It encodes CASSPPIPYEQYF.